Each of the 22 T cell receptor beta chains below was sequenced from the same sample in a study of blood T cell repertoires in COVID-19. This table comes from immunoSEQ multiplex PCR, and its TCRdb copy is limited to in-frame clones, with some not included. Here the sample spans over 50,000 clones, 65% to 90% being singletons. What was sequenced was peripheral blood. Receptor source: a human donor in a cohort sampled during active COVID-19.

This clone appeared many times. This chain connects TRBV28 to TRBJ2-7; D perhaps matches TRBD1 (6 bases). Germline values: CDR1 MDHEN, CDR2 SYDVKM. This CDR3 comprises 13 residues. Trimming cost V 3 bases and J 6 bases, with 12 bases left between them. In DNA form, the CDR3 reads TGTGCCAGCAGTTTTACCCAGGGGTCCGAGCAGTACTTC. It is translated as CASSFTQGSEQYF.

The chain couples TRBV5-1 to TRBJ1-2; no clear D gene. The length of the CDR3 is 13 residues. Trimming took 4 bases from V and 2 from J, leaving 9 bases between them. Germline values: CDR1 SGHRS, CDR2 YFSETQ. The CDR3: CASSPTTNYGYTF. The CDR3 nucleotides read TGCGCCAGCAGCCCAACAACGAACTATGGCTACACCTTC.

The chain uses TRBV3-1 (or the pseudogene TRBV3-2) and TRBJ2-1, with D maybe TRBD2 (5 bases). Germline CDR1 LGHDT, CDR2 YNNKEL (reference sequence). The CDR3 spans 15 residues. V was pared by 7 bases and J by 0 bases, with 13 bases between. As DNA, the CDR3 is TGTGCCAGCACGCAGACTCTAGCCTCCTACAATGAGCAGTTCTTC. Amino acids: CASTQTLASYNEQFF.

The chain employs TRBV29-1 and TRBJ2-7; maybe TRBD1 (6 bases). V was shortened by 6 bases and J by 5 bases, with 11 bases between the two germline ends. This CDR3 has 11 amino acids. The germline V gene has CDR1 SQVTM and CDR2 ANQGSEA. The CDR3: CSVATGNEQYF. The CDR3, as DNA: TGCAGCGTCGCTACAGGGAACGAGCAGTACTTC.

The chain links TRBV5-5 to TRBJ2-5, with 11 positions matching TRBD2. This CDR3 has 20 residues. From germline, CDR1 is SGHKS and CDR2 YYEKEE (reference sequence). After removal of 2 bases from V and 2 bases from J, the junction contained 17 bases not matched to a gene. The CDR3 loop reads CASSLIGTSGSLIAQETQYF. CDR3 in DNA: TGTGCCAGCAGCTTAATCGGGACTAGCGGAAGCCTCATCGCTCAAGAGACCCAGTACTTC. Using reference TRBV5-5 and TRBJ2-5 for the parts outside the CDR3, the full variable domain is DAGVTQSPTHLIKTRGQQVTLRCSPISGHKSVSWYQQVLGQGPQFIFQYYEKEERGRGNFPDRFSARQFPNYSSELNVNALLLGDSALYLCASSLIGTSGSLIAQETQYFGPGTRLLVL.

The chain combines TRBV5-6 with TRBJ1-4; 7 bases are shared with TRBD1. Looked up from germline, CDR1 is SGHDT and CDR2 is YYEEEE. The V gene end was trimmed by 4 bases and the J gene end by 11 bases; junction bases not matched to a gene: 11. This CDR3 has 14 amino acids. The CDR3 loop is CASSRTGDERKLFF. In DNA form, the CDR3 reads TGTGCCAGCAGCCGCACAGGGGACGAAAGGAAACTGTTTTTT.

The chain has TRBV25-1 and TRBJ2-1; tentatively, D is TRBD1 (6 bases). The ends were cut back, 7 bases at V and 6 bases at J, with 25 bases in the middle. This CDR3 has 17 amino acids. Germline V gene sequence: CDR1 MGHDK, CDR2 SYGVNS. The CDR3 DNA reads TGTGCCAGCACCGGCTGGGGCAGGGGACGAATTAGCAATGAGCAGTTCTTC. It encodes CASTGWGRGRISNEQFF.

This clone was recorded only once. V gene TRBV7-3 combines with J gene TRBJ2-1, with a weak D call TRBD2 (6 bases). Germline CDR1 reads SGHTA; CDR2 reads FQGTGA. Between the trimmed V and J ends, which lost 1 base and 5 bases, there was a span of 9 bases. The CDR3 loop spans 14 amino acids. The CDR3 protein is CASSLRRENNEQFF. CDR3 in DNA: TGTGCCAGCAGCTTAAGGCGGGAAAACAATGAGCAGTTCTTC.

This clone was seen more than once but under ten times. The V call is TRBV14, the J call TRBJ2-7; 9 nucleotides match TRBD2. Per the germline V gene, CDR1 is SGHDN and CDR2 is FVKESK. This CDR3 has 16 residues. With 0 bases clipped from V and 1 base from J, the junction kept 4 bases outside the gene matches. DNA for the CDR3: TGTGCCAGCAGCCAAGATATTAGCGGGAGTTCCTACGAGCAGTACTTC. It is translated as CASSQDISGSSYEQYF. The full variable domain, rest sourced from reference TRBV14 and TRBJ2-7, is EAGVTQFPSHSVIEKGQTVTLRCDPISGHDNLYWYRRVMGKEIKFLLHFVKESKQDESGMPNNRFLAERTGGTYSTLKVQPAELEDSGVYFCASSQDISGSSYEQYFGPGTRLTVT.

The chain joins TRBV19 to TRBJ1-2; TRBD1 might be the D (6 bases). Per germline, CDR1 LNHDA and CDR2 SQIVND (reference sequence). The CDR3 has 14 amino acids. V lost 1 base and J 4 bases, leaving 10 bases between the germline ends. The CDR3 nucleotides are TGTGCCAGTAGTATAGCAGGGGTCTCCTATGGCTACACCTTC. This gives the protein CASSIAGVSYGYTF.

The rearrangement uses TRBV5-4 and TRBJ1-2; D may be TRBD1 (6 bases). V was cut by 2 bases and J by 0 bases, with 14 bases left in between. Germline V CDR1 and CDR2: SGHNT, YYREEE (reference sequence). There are 16 residues in the CDR3. The CDR3: CASSLLQGLANYGYTF. In nucleotides, the CDR3 is TGTGCCAGCAGCTTACTACAGGGCTTAGCTAACTATGGCTACACCTTC.

The chain links TRBV7-3 to TRBJ2-5; 7 bases map to TRBD1. The CDR3 sequence is 14 residues long. The trim removed 5 bases at V and 4 bases at J, leaving 7 bases unmatched. CDR1 and CDR2 (germline): SGHTA, FQGTGA. Here the CDR3 reads CASSPGQRGETQYF. The CDR3 nucleotides are TGTGCCAGCAGCCCGGGACAGAGAGGAGAGACCCAGTACTTC.

The chain is built from TRBV12-5 and TRBJ2-7; 9 positions match TRBD2. V shed 7 bases, J shed 4 bases, and the junction held 11 bases outside the gene matches. The CDR3 runs 15 residues. Per the germline V gene, CDR1 is LGHNT and CDR2 is FRNRAP. The CDR3 DNA is TGTGCTAGTGCCTTGACTAGCGGAGGGGGTTACGAGCAGTACTTC. Translated: CASALTSGGGYEQYF.

The chain uses TRBV7-9 and TRBJ1-1, with D tentatively TRBD1 (6 bases). Trimming cost V 5 bases and J 7 bases, with 17 bases left between them. This CDR3 comprises 14 residues. Germline V gene data show CDR1 as SEHNR and CDR2 as FQNEAQ (reference sequence). In DNA form, the CDR3 reads TGTGCCAGCAGCCTTAGCGGGGGCCAGAATGAAGCTTTCTTT. Translation: CASSLSGGQNEAFF.

The CDR3 sequence: CASSQVRAVYGYTF. The DNA for the CDR3 is TGCGCCAGCAGCCAAGTCAGGGCCGTCTATGGCTACACCTTC. The chain combines TRBV4-3 with TRBJ1-2; D is possibly TRBD1 (5 bases). The CDR3 is 14 residues long. V was clipped by 1 base and J by 4 bases, with 10 bases between them. CDR1 and CDR2 (germline): LGHNA, YSLEER.

The genes are TRBV15 and TRBJ2-3; D call uncertain. Trimming left V 9 bases short and J 6 bases short, with 10 bases between. This CDR3 is 11 amino acids long. CDR1 and CDR2 (germline): LNHNV, YYDKDF (reference sequence). As DNA, the CDR3 is TGTGCCACAATACCCCGGGATACGCAGTATTTT. Translation gives CATIPRDTQYF.

This chain joins TRBV19 and TRBJ2-2, with D unresolved. This CDR3 has 14 residues. Germline loops: CDR1 LNHDA, CDR2 SQIVND (reference sequence). Trimming removed 4 bases from V and 1 base from J, with 7 bases in between. Here the CDR3 DNA reads TGTGCCAGTAGTAGGGCGAGGAACACCGGGGAGCTGTTTTTT. This codes for CASSRARNTGELFF.

The chain is built from TRBV9 and TRBJ2-7; 7 bases are shared with TRBD1. Unmatched junction bases numbered 10, after V lost 0 bases and J lost 4 bases. The CDR3 length is 16 residues. Germline V gene data show CDR1 as SGDLS and CDR2 as YYNGEE. For the CDR3, the DNA is TGTGCCAGCAGCGTAGATTGGAACCAGGGGGTGTACGAGCAGTACTTC. This translates into CASSVDWNQGVYEQYF. The variable domain in full, with the rest retrieved from reference TRBV9 and TRBJ2-7, is DSGVTQTPKHLITATGQRVTLRCSPRSGDLSVYWYQQSLDQGLQFLIQYYNGEERAKGNILERFSAQQFPDLHSELNLSSLELGDSALYFCASSVDWNQGVYEQYFGPGTRLTVT.

This chain links TRBV24-1 with TRBJ2-3; 8 nucleotides align to TRBD2. CDR1 is KGHDR and CDR2 is SFDVKD in the germline V gene. Trimming at V came to 10 bases and at J to 5 bases, leaving 10 bases not matched to a gene. The CDR3 runs to 14 residues. CDR3 loop: CATQSGSGEDTQYF. The CDR3 nucleotides are TGTGCCACGCAAAGCGGGAGTGGCGAAGATACGCAGTATTTT.

V is TRBV18 and J is TRBJ2-7; 12 bases line up with TRBD2. Germline CDR1 reads KGHSH; CDR2 reads LQKENI. This CDR3 spans 16 amino acids. After removal of 3 bases from V and 5 bases from J, the junction contained 8 bases not matched to a gene. CDR3 DNA sequence: TGTGCCAGCTCACCCAAGACTAGCGGGAGTTTGGACGAGCAGTACTTC. It specifies CASSPKTSGSLDEQYF.

This chain uses TRBV9 with TRBJ2-7, with D possibly matching TRBD1 (6 bases). The CDR3 covers 14 residues. Trimming removed 0 bases from V and 7 bases from J, with 14 bases in between. CDR1 is SGDLS and CDR2 is YYNGEE in the germline V gene. The chain's CDR3 is CASSVEAGVGEQYF. The CDR3 DNA reads as TGTGCCAGCAGCGTAGAGGCAGGGGTGGGGGAGCAGTACTTC.

This chain joins TRBV25-1 and TRBJ2-5; TRBD1 agrees at 7 bases. Germline CDR1 reads MGHDK; CDR2 reads SYGVNS. Trimming cost V 1 base and J 1 base; bases outside gene matches: 9. The CDR3 runs 17 residues. CDR3 bases: TGTGCCAGCAGTGAATCCTCGGACAGGACCCGCCAAGAGACCCAGTACTTC. It yields the protein CASSESSDRTRQETQYF. The full variable domain, its missing parts supplied by reference TRBV25-1 and TRBJ2-5, is EADIYQTPRYLVIGTGKKITLECSQTMGHDKMYWYQQDPGMELHLIHYSYGVNSTEKGDLSSESTVSRIRTEHFPLTLESARPSHTSQYLCASSESSDRTRQETQYFGPGTRLLVL.